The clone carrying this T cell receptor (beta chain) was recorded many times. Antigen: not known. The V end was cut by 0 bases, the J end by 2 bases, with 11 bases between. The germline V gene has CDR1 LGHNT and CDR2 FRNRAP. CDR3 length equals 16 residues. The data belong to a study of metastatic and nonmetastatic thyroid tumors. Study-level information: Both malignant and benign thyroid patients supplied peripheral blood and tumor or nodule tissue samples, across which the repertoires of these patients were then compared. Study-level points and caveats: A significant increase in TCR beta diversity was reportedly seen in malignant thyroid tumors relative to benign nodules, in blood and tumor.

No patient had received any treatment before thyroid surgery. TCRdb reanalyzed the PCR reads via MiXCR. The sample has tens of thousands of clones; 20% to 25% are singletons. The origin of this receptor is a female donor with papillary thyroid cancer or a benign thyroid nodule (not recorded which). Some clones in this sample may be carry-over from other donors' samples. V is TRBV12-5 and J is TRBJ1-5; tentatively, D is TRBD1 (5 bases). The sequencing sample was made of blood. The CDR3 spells CASGLVVGEGNQPQHF. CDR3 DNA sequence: TGTGCTAGTGGTTTGGTGGTAGGGGAGGGCAATCAGCCCCAGCATTTT.